These T cell receptor beta chains were read from a single sample in a study of cytomegalovirus exposure and HLA in healthy donors. Profiled with immunoSEQ multiplex PCR; TCRdb holds only in-frame clones, not every one. Here the sample spans more than 130,000 clones, 60% to 80% being singletons. The sequenced material came from PBMCs. The receptors stem from a woman aged 45-65 years in good health and CMV-seronegative. The CDR3 runs from the conserved cysteine through the conserved F or W. The D gene is left open where the match is weak. Size is stated for part of the rows, as once, few or many counts, or as a class when the clone is expanded.

j_call	clone_size	d_call	v_call	cdr3_nt	cdr3_aa
TRBJ2-3	.	TRBD1	TRBV6-5	TGTGCCAGCAGTTACTCATCGGGACAGGGATCAGATACGCAGTATTTT	CASSYSSGQGSDTQYF
TRBJ2-1	.	TRBD2	TRBV29-1	TGCAGCGTTATTAGCGGGGGACCTTACAATGAGCAGTTCTTC	CSVISGGPYNEQFF
TRBJ1-6	.	TRBD1	TRBV9	TGTGCCAGCAGCGTCGGACAGGGGGTTTCACCCCTCCACTTT	CASSVGQGVSPLHF
TRBJ2-1	.	TRBD2	TRBV19	TGTGCCAGTAGTACTCCGGGACTAGCGGGACTTGCGTACAATGAGCAGTTCTTC	CASSTPGLAGLAYNEQFF
TRBJ2-7	.	.	TRBV6-1	TGTGCCAGCAGCTTTCCGGGACTTTCCTACGAGCAGTACTTC	CASSFPGLSYEQYF
TRBJ2-1	few	TRBD1	TRBV5-1	TGCGCCAGCAGCACTCAGGACAGGTACAATGAGCAGTTCTTC	CASSTQDRYNEQFF
TRBJ1-2	.	TRBD1	TRBV6-4	TGTGCCAGCAGTCCTTCGACAGGGAACAATGTTTTCGGCTACACCTTC	CASSPSTGNNVFGYTF
TRBJ2-6	.	.	TRBV19	TGTGCCAGTAGTAGTCAGGGTACTGGGGCCAACGTCCTGACTTTC	CASSSQGTGANVLTF
TRBJ2-7	.	.	TRBV2	TGTGCCAGCAGTGAACTTTACAGGGACGAGCAGTACTTC	CASSELYRDEQYF
TRBJ1-1	.	.	TRBV5-4	TGTGCCAGCAGCCCCCGGGGGGCTGAAGCTTTCTTT	CASSPRGAEAFF
TRBJ1-3	.	.	TRBV7-3	TGTGCCAGCAGCTTGGGGGGCTCTGGAAACACCATATATTTT	CASSLGGSGNTIYF
TRBJ2-3	.	.	TRBV4-3	TGCGCCAGCAGCCAAGGGGCTAATTACGGCACAGATACGCAGTATTTT	CASSQGANYGTDTQYF
TRBJ1-2	.	TRBD1	TRBV7-8	TGTGCCAGCAGCTTAGCGGGACAGGGGAACTATGGCTACACCTTC	CASSLAGQGNYGYTF
TRBJ2-3	.	TRBD2	TRBV5-6	TGTGCCAGCAGCCGAGGACTAGGTAGCACAGATACGCAGTATTTT	CASSRGLGSTDTQYF
TRBJ2-7	.	.	TRBV5-1	TGCGCCAGCAGCTTGATAGGGGGTTCATACGAGCAGTACTTC	CASSLIGGSYEQYF
TRBJ2-7	.	TRBD1	TRBV5-6	TGTGCCAGCAGCCCCGGGACAGACTTCTCCTACGAGCAGTACTTC	CASSPGTDFSYEQYF
TRBJ1-5	.	.	TRBV7-8	TGTGCCAGCAGCTCCGAAGGACAGAGAAATCAGCCCCAGCATTTT	CASSSEGQRNQPQHF
TRBJ2-3	.	TRBD1	TRBV30	TGTGCCTGGAGCCCAGGACAGGATAGCCACACAGATACGCAGTATTTT	CAWSPGQDSHTDTQYF
TRBJ2-2	.	TRBD1	TRBV7-9	TGTGCCAGCAGCCAATCGGGGACAGCGAACACCGGGGAGCTGTTTTTT	CASSQSGTANTGELFF
TRBJ1-2	.	TRBD1	TRBV29-1	TGCAGCGTTGTTCGGACAGGGTTTGGCTACACCTTC	CSVVRTGFGYTF
TRBJ1-1	.	.	TRBV7-3	TGTGCCAGCAGCTTAATCGGGGGGGGGATGAACACTGAAGCTTTCTTT	CASSLIGGGMNTEAFF
TRBJ1-4	.	.	TRBV30	TGTGCCTGGAGTGGAGGGTACCACGTCGGTCTGGGTGATGAAAAACTGTTTTTT	CAWSGGYHVGLGDEKLFF
TRBJ2-3	.	TRBD2	TRBV29-1	TGCAGCGTCCTTGTAGCGGGGGGTCTCACAGATACGCAGTATTTT	CSVLVAGGLTDTQYF
TRBJ2-7	few	.	TRBV16	TGTGCCAGCAGCCGACGGGGCGAGCAGTACTTC	CASSRRGEQYF
TRBJ1-6	.	.	TRBV19	TGTGCCAGTAGTATCCGGGATGGGGGGGATTCACCCCTCCACTTT	CASSIRDGGDSPLHF
TRBJ1-6	few	TRBD1	TRBV6-6	TGTGCCAGCGAAGCGGGACAGGGACTTGGTAATTCACCCCTCCACTTT	CASEAGQGLGNSPLHF
TRBJ2-7	.	TRBD2	TRBV4-3	TGCGCCAGCAGCCAAGGGGGGACTAGCGCCTACGAGCAGTACTTC	CASSQGGTSAYEQYF
TRBJ1-2	.	.	TRBV2	TGTGCCAGCAGTGATAATCGCAGAACCTATGGCTACACCTTC	CASSDNRRTYGYTF
TRBJ2-3	.	.	TRBV10-2	TGCGCCAGCAGTGATGGGGGGGGCTTATCAGATACGCAGTATTTT	CASSDGGGLSDTQYF
TRBJ1-2	few	.	TRBV5-4	TGTGCCAGCACCCAAGTGGCAGGGCATAGCTATGGCTACACCTTC	CASTQVAGHSYGYTF
TRBJ1-6	.	.	TRBV7-2	TGTGCCAGCAGCTTAACAGGGTCACCCCTCCACTTT	CASSLTGSPLHF